This is a list of T cell receptor beta chains from one sample in a study of blood T cell repertoires in COVID-19. Sequencing used immunoSEQ multiplex PCR; TCRdb keeps in-frame clones, though not all of them. This repertoire shows under 450,000 clones, about 90% found once; its top ten account for approximately 1.3%. Sequencing was performed on PBMCs or T cells enriched from blood (not recorded which). These receptors were obtained from a man under 40 who had recovered from COVID-19. Both conserved end residues are part of each CDR3. A D gene is named only where the DNA matches it firmly. Clone size is not always given. Where it is, it says once, few, many or a class for expanded clones.

>-|TRBJ2-3|TRBD2|TRBV4-1
TGCGCCAGCAGCCAAAAAATAGCGGGGAGCTCCACAGATACGCAGTATTTT
CASSQKIAGSSTDTQYF
>-|TRBJ2-1|-|TRBV11-2
TGTGCCAGCAGCCCAAACAACTACAATGAGCAGTTCTTC
CASSPNNYNEQFF
>-|TRBJ1-5|-|TRBV4-3
TGCGCCAGCAGCCAAGATCAGTATAGCAATCAGCCCCAGCATTTT
CASSQDQYSNQPQHF
>-|TRBJ1-6|-|TRBV4-1
TGCGCCAGCAGCCAATTAGACAGCGCCTACTATAATTCACCCCTCCACTTT
CASSQLDSAYYNSPLHF
>-|TRBJ2-1|-|TRBV2
TGTGCCAGCAGTGAAGCGGGGGGCTCCTACAATGAGCAGTTCTTC
CASSEAGGSYNEQFF
>-|TRBJ1-2|-|TRBV7-8
TGTGCCAGCAGCCTAGCCCAGGGGAATGGCTACACCTTC
CASSLAQGNGYTF
>-|TRBJ1-1|-|TRBV7-9
TGTGCCAGCAACACCCTCCCAACTGAAGCTTTCTTT
CASNTLPTEAFF
>-|TRBJ2-7|-|TRBV28
TGTGCCAGCAGTTTACAGACGGGGAACTACGAGCAGTACTTC
CASSLQTGNYEQYF
>-|TRBJ1-5|TRBD1|TRBV2
TGTGCCAGCATGGACAGGGAAGGAGTTTGGGGCAATCAGCCCCAGCATTTT
CASMDREGVWGNQPQHF
>-|TRBJ2-7|-|TRBV27
TGTGCCAGCAGTTTACTGCCAGGGGAGACCTACGAGCAGTACTTC
CASSLLPGETYEQYF
>-|TRBJ1-2|-|TRBV13
TGTGCCAGCAGCCCCGGGACACCCTATGGCTACACCTTC
CASSPGTPYGYTF
>-|TRBJ1-2|-|TRBV5-1
TGCGCCAGCAGCTTGGTCGCCCAGGGAGGCGGCTACACCTTC
CASSLVAQGGGYTF
>-|TRBJ1-5|-|TRBV5-6
TGTGCCAGCAGCTTGGCTGAGGGGCCCCAGCATTTT
CASSLAEGPQHF
>-|TRBJ2-1|TRBD2|TRBV7-9
TGTGCCAGCAGCTTACCCCTAAGACTAGCGGGGGGGATCGATGAGCAGTTCTTC
CASSLPLRLAGGIDEQFF
>-|TRBJ1-2|TRBD1|TRBV7-8
TGTGCCAGCAGCTTCCAACAGGGGGCCGCGGGCTACACCTTC
CASSFQQGAAGYTF
>-|TRBJ2-1|-|TRBV5-1
TGCGCCAGTGCTCTGGACAGAGCAGACAATGAGCAGTTCTTC
CASALDRADNEQFF
>-|TRBJ2-1|TRBD1|TRBV9
TGTGCCAGCAGCGTAGCAACAGGGGGCCACAATGAGCAGTTCTTC
CASSVATGGHNEQFF
>-|TRBJ2-1|-|TRBV5-1
TGCGCCAGCACCGATGGGGGGAGCTCCTACAATGAGCAGTTCTTC
CASTDGGSSYNEQFF
>-|TRBJ1-1|TRBD1|TRBV5-1
TGCGCCAGCAGCCAGTTTTTGGACAGGGAGGCTGAAGCTTTCTTT
CASSQFLDREAEAFF
>-|TRBJ2-5|-|TRBV6-5
TGTGCCAGCAGTACCCTGAGGGGGCAAGAGACCCAGTACTTC
CASSTLRGQETQYF
>-|TRBJ1-2|-|TRBV14
TGTGCCAGCAGCCAAAATGACGTGGGCGGCTACACCTTC
CASSQNDVGGYTF
>-|TRBJ2-7|-|TRBV27
TGTGCCAGCAGTTTAACAGGGTCCTTCTACGAGCAGTACTTC
CASSLTGSFYEQYF
>-|TRBJ1-6|TRBD1|TRBV10-2
TGCGCCAGCGTGGGGACAGGGAGATCACCCCTCCACTTT
CASVGTGRSPLHF
>once|TRBJ1-1|TRBD1|TRBV5-1
TGCGCCAGCAGCCCCCAACAGGGGATGAACACTGAAGCTTTCTTT
CASSPQQGMNTEAFF
>few|TRBJ2-2|TRBD2|TRBV10-1
TGCGCCAGCAGTGGACTAGCGGGGGACCGGAACACCGGGGAGCTGTTTTTT
CASSGLAGDRNTGELFF
>-|TRBJ1-3|-|TRBV15
TGTGCCACCAGCAGGGCGTGGGCAGGCTCTGGAAACACCATATATTTT
CATSRAWAGSGNTIYF
>-|TRBJ2-7|TRBD2|TRBV9
TGTGCCAGCAGCGTAGAAGGTAGCGGGGGTTTTGTGCAGTACTTC
CASSVEGSGGFVQYF
>-|TRBJ1-1|TRBD1|TRBV6-5
TGTGCCAACGACCGGGACAGGAACACTGAAGCTTTCTTT
CANDRDRNTEAFF
>-|TRBJ1-2|TRBD1|TRBV5-4
TGTGCCAGCAGCTCAAACGACAGGGGGTTGTATGGCTACACCTTC
CASSSNDRGLYGYTF
>-|TRBJ2-2|TRBD1|TRBV7-2
TGTGCCAGCAGCCCGTGGACAGGGAACACCGGGGAGCTGTTTTTT
CASSPWTGNTGELFF
>-|TRBJ2-7|-|TRBV12-3/TRBV12-4
TGTGCCAGCCGATATACGGGCGAGCAGTACTTC
CASRYTGEQYF
>-|TRBJ2-1|TRBD2|TRBV19
TGTGCCACCTATCCGGGGACTAGCGGCTACAATGAGCAGTTCTTC
CATYPGTSGYNEQFF
>-|TRBJ2-7|TRBD2|TRBV30
TGTGCCTGGGGGAGGGTCAGGAGGAGAAACTCCTACGAGCAGTACTTC
CAWGRVRRRNSYEQYF
>-|TRBJ2-5|-|TRBV4-1
TGCGCCAGCAGCCAAGAGGAGGGGCTGGAGACCCAGTACTTC
CASSQEEGLETQYF
>once|TRBJ2-5|-|TRBV11-2
TGTGCCAGCAGCTTTTTCGAAGAGACCCAGTACTTC
CASSFFEETQYF
>-|TRBJ1-4|-|TRBV6-2/TRBV6-3
TGTGCCAGCAGTCCAGGGGCGATAAGGGAAAAACTGTTTTTT
CASSPGAIREKLFF
>-|TRBJ2-2|-|TRBV7-8
TGTGCCAGCAGCTTAGTAGGTGGGGGGGCTGTGGAGCTGTTTTTT
CASSLVGGGAVELFF
>few|TRBJ2-1|TRBD2|TRBV6-1
TGTGCCAGCAGTGAAGATAGCGGGGGCTTGAATGAGCAGTTCTTC
CASSEDSGGLNEQFF
>-|TRBJ2-7|-|TRBV2
TGTGCCAGCAGTGAGTTGGAGGGAACGATCCACGAGCAGTACTTC
CASSELEGTIHEQYF
>-|TRBJ2-7|TRBD1|TRBV11-2
TGTGCCAGCAGCTTGGATCTCGACAGGGTGGGTGAGCAGTACTTC
CASSLDLDRVGEQYF
>-|TRBJ2-5|-|TRBV25-1
TGTGCCAGCAGGGAGGGCCAAGAGACCCAGTACTTC
CASREGQETQYF
>-|TRBJ2-1|-|TRBV18
TGTGCCAGCTCATCGTACACCGCAACCAATGAGCAGTTCTTC
CASSSYTATNEQFF
>-|TRBJ2-2|TRBD1|TRBV27
TGTGCCAGCAGGATTATAGGGGGCGCGAACACCGGGGAGCTGTTTTTT
CASRIIGGANTGELFF
>-|TRBJ1-5|-|TRBV27
TGTGCCAGCAGTTTAAGCGACAGGAGGCCCCAGCATTTT
CASSLSDRRPQHF
>-|TRBJ2-1|TRBD1|TRBV19
TGTGCCAGTAGTGTCGACAGGGGAAGTGATGAGCAGTTCTTC
CASSVDRGSDEQFF
>-|TRBJ1-2|TRBD1|TRBV6-5
TGTGCCAGCAGTTACGGCAGGGGGATGAACTATGGCTACACCTTC
CASSYGRGMNYGYTF
>-|TRBJ2-2|TRBD1|TRBV2
TGTGCCAGCAGAGCCGGGACAGTCCCCGGGGAGCTGTTTTTT
CASRAGTVPGELFF
>-|TRBJ1-2|-|TRBV3-1/TRBV3-2
TGTGCCAGCAGCCAAGCCCGAGAAACAGAAGACTATGGCTACACCTTC
CASSQARETEDYGYTF
>-|TRBJ2-1|-|TRBV5-1
TGCGCCAGCAGCTTGGTAAGGGGTAGGGATGAGCAGTTCTTC
CASSLVRGRDEQFF
>once|TRBJ1-2|-|TRBV10-3
TGTGCCATCAGTGAGTCGACTCGGGGGAGTGGCTACACCTTC
CAISESTRGSGYTF
>-|TRBJ1-1|-|TRBV3-1/TRBV3-2
TGTGCCAGCAGCGCGTCGGTACAGGGTACTGAAGCTTTCTTT
CASSASVQGTEAFF
>-|TRBJ2-7|TRBD2|TRBV28
TGTGCCAGCAGCCCAGTACTAGCGGGGGTTGAGCAGTACTTC
CASSPVLAGVEQYF
>-|TRBJ2-1|TRBD2|TRBV13
TGTGCCAGCAGCCTTGCCGGGACTAGCGGAAACCAGCAGTTCTTC
CASSLAGTSGNQQFF